This is a list of T cell receptor beta chains from one sample in a study of cytomegalovirus exposure and HLA in healthy donors. TCRdb keeps only in-frame clones here, not all; method: immunoSEQ multiplex PCR. The repertoire holds about 160,000 clones, with roughly 80% as singletons. The sequencing input was PBMCs. These receptors all stem from a male donor in good health and CMV-seropositive. The CDR3 runs from the conserved cysteine through the conserved F or W. The D gene is left open where the match is weak. Only part of the rows carry a size: once, few, many, or a class if the clone is expanded.

J gene: TRBJ2-2
V gene: TRBV10-3
clone size: NA
D gene: TRBD1
CDR3 DNA: TGTGCCATCAGTGAGTCGCCGGGGACAGGGGGATCGGGGGAGCTGTTTTTT
CDR3 protein: CAISESPGTGGSGELFF

J gene: TRBJ2-7
V gene: TRBV4-1
clone size: NA
D gene: TRBD2
CDR3 DNA: TGCGCCAGCAGCCAAGAAAAGCGGGGACGATCCTACGAGCAGTACTTC
CDR3 protein: CASSQEKRGRSYEQYF

J gene: TRBJ1-1
V gene: TRBV7-9
clone size: NA
D gene: NA
CDR3 DNA: TGTGCCAGCAGCTCCGTGGACGGACAAATGATGAACACTGAAGCTTTCTTT
CDR3 protein: CASSSVDGQMMNTEAFF

J gene: TRBJ2-5
V gene: TRBV18
clone size: NA
D gene: NA
CDR3 DNA: TGTGCCAGCTCACCACCAGGAGTTGCGGAGACCCAGTACTTC
CDR3 protein: CASSPPGVAETQYF

J gene: TRBJ1-2
V gene: TRBV6-5
clone size: NA
D gene: NA
CDR3 DNA: TGTGCCAGCAAAATGACACAAAACTATGGCTACACCTTC
CDR3 protein: CASKMTQNYGYTF

J gene: TRBJ1-2
V gene: TRBV6-6
clone size: few
D gene: NA
CDR3 DNA: TGTGCCAGCAGTTCCCCCCAGGGAGGCTACACCTTC
CDR3 protein: CASSSPQGGYTF

J gene: TRBJ2-5
V gene: TRBV7-2
clone size: NA
D gene: TRBD2
CDR3 DNA: TGTGCCAGCAGCCTGACGACTAGCGCGCAAGAGACCCAGTACTTC
CDR3 protein: CASSLTTSAQETQYF

J gene: TRBJ2-7
V gene: TRBV5-6
clone size: NA
D gene: TRBD2
CDR3 DNA: TGTGCCAGCAGCTTTGGGGGACTAGCGGGAGCTCGAATCGAGCAGTACTTC
CDR3 protein: CASSFGGLAGARIEQYF

J gene: TRBJ1-4
V gene: TRBV2
clone size: NA
D gene: NA
CDR3 DNA: TGTGCCAGCACCCCGATGAGAGAAAAACTGTTTTTT
CDR3 protein: CASTPMREKLFF

J gene: TRBJ2-2
V gene: TRBV28
clone size: NA
D gene: TRBD2
CDR3 DNA: TGTGCCAGCAGTTTAGTAGCGGGAGGCACCGGGGAGCTGTTTTTT
CDR3 protein: CASSLVAGGTGELFF